This TCR beta chain originates from a study of Ad26.COV2.S vaccination and SARS-CoV-2 variants. For the study at large: Into the muscle, Ad26.COV2.S was dosed once or twice, 56 days apart.

About this clone: Its target is not known.

Indicated treatment: roughly 20 received Ad26.COV2.S at low or high dose, single or two shots; five or six received placebo; per-sample allocation not given. Sampling occurred on day 63 after the first vaccine or placebo injection. Germline values: CDR1 DFQATT, CDR2 SNEGSKA (reference sequence). The CDR3 runs to 15 residues. Germline trimming cut 3 bases from V and 3 bases from J; bases unmatched to any gene: 6. The repertoire was sequenced with immunoSEQ multiplex PCR; TCRdb's copy has only in-frame clones and lacks some. This table holds fewer than 500,000 clones, 89% found once. General observations from the study: Whether participants received vaccine or placebo, their non-spike TCR breadth was similar. Reported post-vaccination CD8+ and CD4+ T cell responses to spike showed substantial breadth.

The specimen was peripheral blood, collected in a trial of Ad26.COV2.S vaccine versus placebo. V and J are TRBV20-1 and TRBJ2-1; 9 bases map to TRBD2. This receptor was taken from a person between 18 and 59 years old who received the Ad26.COV2.S COVID-19 vaccine or a placebo. The CDR3 protein is CSASPPSGIYNEQFF. The DNA for the CDR3 is TGCAGTGCTAGTCCCCCTAGCGGGATCTACAATGAGCAGTTCTTC.